Below, 10 T cell receptor beta chains from the same sample are listed, as sequenced in a study of cytotoxic CD8 clonotypes in ibrutinib-treated CLL. The repertoire was sequenced with immunoSEQ multiplex PCR; TCRdb's copy has only in-frame clones and lacks some. The sample comprises about 300,000 clones, more than 70% of which are singletons, and 5.6% rests with the top ten. The sample was PBMCs, taken at disease progression, from a patient treated with ibrutinib. These receptors originate from a human donor with chronic lymphocytic leukemia.

The V and J genes are TRBV28 and TRBJ2-1; 9 nucleotides match TRBD2. This CDR3 is 17 amino acids long. Germline CDR1 reads MDHEN; CDR2 reads SYDVKM. The V gene end was trimmed by 4 bases and the J gene end by 6 bases; junction bases not matched to a gene: 13. The CDR3 region has the DNA TGTGCCAGCAGTTACGCTAGCGGGATTCCCTTAGGCAATGAGCAGTTCTTC. The encoded protein is CASSYASGIPLGNEQFF. The full variable domain, with the rest looked up from reference TRBV28 and TRBJ2-1, is DVKVTQSSRYLVKRTGEKVFLECVQDMDHENMFWYRQDPGLGLRLIYFSYDVKMKEKGDIPEGYSVSREKKERFSLILESASTNQTSMYLCASSYASGIPLGNEQFFGPGTRLTVL.

The chain employs TRBV4-2 and TRBJ1-1; no clear D gene. Germline CDR1 is LGHNA and CDR2 is YNFKEQ. V lost 1 base and J lost 5, with 11 bases in between. The CDR3 has 14 residues. CDR3 sequence (DNA): TGTGCCAGCAGCCAAGGGTCTCTCCGGACTGAAGCTTTCTTT. This sequence encodes CASSQGSLRTEAFF.

In regard to this clone: Other DNA sequences in this specimen translate into the identical CDR3. V and J are TRBV7-9 and TRBJ2-7, with D possibly being TRBD2 (6 bases). The CDR3 sequence is 13 residues long. The ends were cut back, 0 bases at V and 5 bases at J, with 8 bases in the middle. From germline, CDR1 is SEHNR and CDR2 FQNEAQ (reference sequence). As DNA, the CDR3 is TGTGCCAGCAGCTTAGCGGCGGGGAACGAGCAGTACTTC. It specifies CASSLAAGNEQYF.

The chain uses TRBV6-5 and TRBJ2-7, with D possibly called TRBD1 or TRBD2 (5 bases each). V lost 7 bases and J lost 7, with 14 bases in between. The CDR3 length is 12 residues. From germline, CDR1 is MNHEY and CDR2 SVGAGI. For the CDR3, the DNA is TGTGCCAGCAATGCCGGGACGAAGGAGCAGTACTTC. It encodes CASNAGTKEQYF.

The J gene is TRBJ2-7, the V gene TRBV2, with 9 bases aligning to TRBD2. This CDR3 region has 14 residues. Trimming at V came to 6 bases and at J to 5 bases, leaving 8 bases not matched to a gene. Germline lookup yields CDR1 SNHLY and CDR2 FYNNEI. CDR3 sequence reads: CASSARGGPNEQYF. For the CDR3, the DNA is TGTGCCAGCAGCGCGCGGGGGGGCCCCAACGAGCAGTACTTC.

The CDR3 spells CASSLSWPGGIQETQYF. The CDR3 DNA reads TGTGCCAGCAGCTTAAGTTGGCCAGGGGGAATCCAAGAGACCCAGTACTTC. This rearrangement joins TRBV7-2 to TRBJ2-5; 7 nucleotides line up with TRBD1. V shed 2 bases and J 1 base; nucleotides not matched to a gene: 10. In germline, CDR1 is SGHTA, CDR2 FQGNSA. The CDR3 has 17 residues. The full variable domain, rest sourced from reference TRBV7-2 and TRBJ2-5, is GAGVSQSPSNKVTEKGKDVELRCDPISGHTALYWYRQSLGQGLEFLIYFQGNSAPDKSGLPSDRFSAERTGGSVSTLTIQRTQQEDSAVYLCASSLSWPGGIQETQYFGPGTRLLVL.

Only a few counts were recorded for this clone. The chain has TRBV11-2 and TRBJ1-6; D is undetermined. The ends were cut back, 4 bases at V and 14 bases at J, with 12 bases in the middle. The V gene's germline CDR1 is SGHAT and CDR2 FQNNGV. This CDR3 comprises 12 residues. The CDR3 DNA sequence: TGTGCCAGCAGCTCCCCGTACTTGACCCTCCACTTT. This translates into CASSSPYLTLHF.

This chain links TRBV7-6 with TRBJ2-7; no definite D call. V dropped 6 bases and J dropped 3 bases, with 12 bases sitting between them. The V gene's germline CDR1 is SGHVS and CDR2 FNYEAQ. The CDR3 contains 13 residues. CDR3 amino acids: CASRRSLSYEQYF. For the CDR3, the DNA is TGTGCCAGCAGACGTAGCCTAAGCTACGAGCAGTACTTC.

The gene calls are TRBV7-3 and TRBJ1-1; no firm D call. With 6 bases removed from V and 0 bases from J, the gap between germline ends came to 17 bases. The CDR3 spans 16 residues. Germline CDR1 SGHTA, CDR2 FQGTGA. In DNA, the CDR3 is TGTGCCAGCAGGCGTCCACCAGAGTACATGAACACTGAAGCTTTCTTT. Protein product: CASRRPPEYMNTEAFF. The variable domain in full, completed from reference TRBV7-3 and TRBJ1-1, reads GAGVSQTPSNKVTEKGKYVELRCDPISGHTALYWYRQSLGQGPEFLIYFQGTGAADDSGLPNDRFFAVRPEGSVSTLKIQRTERGDSAVYLCASRRPPEYMNTEAFFGQGTRLTVV.

This clone was detected only a few times. The genes are TRBV7-3 and TRBJ1-2; the D is unclear. Trimming took off 1 base at V and 8 bases at J, with 11 bases between the two ends. The CDR3 loop spans 13 amino acids. In germline, CDR1 is SGHTA, CDR2 FQGTGA. The CDR3 DNA is TGTGCCAGCAGCTTAAGAGGAGGGATGGGCTACACCTTC. This encodes CASSLRGGMGYTF.